Presented here are 26 T cell receptor beta chains from one specimen sequenced in a study of response to subunit inactivated influenza vaccine. TCRdb re-derived calls from the RT-PCR reads in MiXCR, one entry per CDR3 protein. The sample contains some 800,000 distinct CDR3 sequences, 20% to 25% of which appear only once. This material consisted of PBMCs from blood, taken less than 6 days after vaccination. Every receptor here comes from a man aged 50-60 years who received an inactivated influenza vaccine.

V is TRBV21-1 and J is TRBJ2-1; the D call in the table, TRBD1, was not verified against the DNA. TRBV21-1 is reported as a pseudogene. The CDR3 covers 18 residues. CDR3 nucleotides: TGTGCCAGCAGCAAAGTGGAGAGGGGAAGGGGTGAACGCAATGAGCGGTTCTTC. Amino acid sequence: CASSKVERGRGERNERFF.

The genes are TRBV6-6 and TRBJ2-1; 13 nucleotides match TRBD2. The CDR3 covers 13 residues. CDR1 and CDR2 (germline): MNHNY, SVGAGI (reference sequence). V gave up 5 bases and J gave up 10 bases; unmatched junction bases: 2. The CDR3 coding sequence is TGTGCCAGCAGTCCGACTAGCGGGAGGGAGCAGTTCTTC. Protein sequence: CASSPTSGREQFF.

As concerns this clonotype: This sequence may be a read error, since a much larger clone differs from it by one base. This chain joins TRBV2 and TRBJ2-1, with D hard to call. V dropped 5 bases and J dropped 6 bases, with 2 bases sitting between them. Germline V gene sequence: CDR1 SNHLY, CDR2 FYNNEI. The CDR3 totals 10 residues. This CDR3 reads CASSRNEQFF. The CDR3 DNA reads TGTGCCAGCAGTCGCAATGAGCAGTTCTTC. Full variable domain (missing parts from reference TRBV2 and TRBJ2-1): EPEVTQTPSHQVTQMGQEVILRCVPISNHLYFYWYRQILGQKVEFLVSFYNNEISEKSEIFDDQFSVERPDGSNFTLKIRSTKLEDSAMYFCASSRNEQFFGPGTRLTVL.

The table lists this clonotype with a few counts. The chain is built from TRBV9 and TRBJ1-1; possible D gene TRBD1, 5 bases. This CDR3 has 15 amino acids. V lost 2 bases and J 4 bases, leaving 15 bases between the germline ends. Germline V gives CDR1 SGDLS, CDR2 YYNGEE. CDR3: CASSVDQGTGTEAFF. CDR3 in DNA: TGTGCCAGCAGCGTTGACCAGGGTACTGGCACTGAAGCTTTCTTT.

This rearrangement joins TRBV11-2 to TRBJ2-2, with 7 bases identical to TRBD2. With V trimmed by 0 bases and J by 7 bases, 14 bases remained unmatched. This CDR3 has 18 residues. CDR1 SGHAT and CDR2 FQNNGV come from the germline V gene. Here the CDR3 reads CASSLEAASSKRGGELFF. The CDR3 DNA is TGTGCCAGCAGCTTAGAGGCGGCTAGCTCTAAGCGGGGCGGGGAGCTGTTTTTT.

V gene TRBV6-5 combines with J gene TRBJ2-3; D remains unclear. V shed 2 bases and J shed 1 base, with 10 bases lying between them. The CDR3 covers 15 residues. Germline CDR1 is MNHEY and CDR2 is SVGAGI. CDR3 nucleotides: TGTGCCAGCAGTTACATGGGATTTGGCACAGATACGCAGTATTTT. This translates into CASSYMGFGTDTQYF.

The V gene is TRBV20-1, the J gene TRBJ2-1; tentative D call: TRBD2 (6 bases). Germline V gene data show CDR1 as DFQATT and CDR2 as SNEGSKA (reference sequence). The CDR3 is 16 residues long. The V and J ends lost 3 bases and 3 bases respectively, with 18 bases between them. CDR3 region: CSASLAGLAVYNEQFF. The CDR3 bases are TGCAGTGCTAGCCTCGCGGGGCTAGCAGTCTACAATGAGCAGTTCTTC.

V is TRBV11-2 and J is TRBJ2-1; D ambiguous. V was trimmed by 0 bases and J by 5 bases, leaving 5 bases between them. This CDR3 region has 13 residues. In germline, CDR1 is SGHAT, CDR2 FQNNGV. The CDR3 protein is CASSLDLHNEQFF. In nucleotides, the CDR3 is TGTGCCAGCAGCTTAGATCTACACAATGAGCAGTTCTTC.

The sample holds a few counts of this clonotype. The CDR3 here is CASSLSSGPYMNTEAFF. CDR3 nucleotides: TGTGCCAGCAGCTTAAGTTCGGGGCCGTATATGAACACTGAAGCTTTCTTT. The chain recombines TRBV7-9 with TRBJ1-1, with a tentative D call TRBD1 (5 bases). CDR3 length: 17 residues. CDR1 SEHNR and CDR2 FQNEAQ come from the germline V gene (reference sequence). The V end was cut by 2 bases, the J end by 0 bases, with 16 bases between. Supplemented by reference TRBV7-9 and TRBJ1-1, the full variable domain reads DTGVSQNPRHKITKRGQNVTFRCDPISEHNRLYWYRQTLGQGPEFLTYFQNEAQLEKSRLLSDRFSAERPKGSFSTLEIQRTEQGDSAMYLCASSLSSGPYMNTEAFFGQGTRLTVV.

In its sample, this clonotype was seen a few times. The J gene is TRBJ1-5, the V gene TRBV12-3 or TRBV12-4; tentatively, D is TRBD1 (5 bases). Trimming took 5 bases from V and 6 from J, leaving 14 bases between them. The CDR3 spans 14 residues. The CDR3 loop is CASSRDGAAQPQHF. The DNA of the CDR3 is TGTGCCAGCAGTCGCGATGGGGCGGCTCAGCCCCAGCATTTT.

With respect to this clonotype: A much larger clone lies one base from this, so it may be a read error. The chain recombines TRBV12-3 or TRBV12-4 with TRBJ1-3, with TRBD1 as a possible D gene (5 bases). There are 15 residues in the CDR3. The V end was cut by 7 bases, the J end by 4 bases, with 17 bases between. The CDR3 sequence is CASIPTGRGGNTIYF. The CDR3 DNA reads TGTGCCAGCATACCAACAGGAAGAGGAGGAAACACCATATATTTT.

This clonotype was found a few times. The gene calls are TRBV29-1 and TRBJ2-3; 8 bases match TRBD2. Germline CDR1 and CDR2: SQVTM and ANQGSEA. The CDR3 covers 14 residues. The V gene end was trimmed by 7 bases and the J gene end by 6 bases; junction bases not matched to a gene: 12. The CDR3 sequence: CSAPLRGGMDTQYF. The CDR3 DNA is TGCAGCGCGCCGCTCCGGGGGGGCATGGATACGCAGTATTTT.

The chain employs TRBV7-9 and TRBJ2-7; 10 nucleotides line up with TRBD1. CDR3 length equals 14 residues. Germline CDR1 reads SEHNR; CDR2 reads FQNEAQ (reference sequence). The V segment lost 6 bases and the J segment 5 bases; nucleotides outside the gene matches: 7. Written as DNA, the CDR3 is TGTGCCAGCAGAACCGGGACAGGGGACAACGAGCAGTACTTC. This sequence encodes CASRTGTGDNEQYF.

The V gene is TRBV5-1, the J gene TRBJ2-3; D may match TRBD1 or TRBD2 (5 bases each). Trimming cost V 3 bases and J 4 bases, with 15 bases left between them. The germline V gene encodes CDR1 SGHRS and CDR2 YFSETQ. This CDR3 is built from 15 residues. The CDR3 sequence is CASSSTGTVSDTQYF. As DNA, the CDR3 is TGCGCCAGCAGCTCCACCGGGACCGTCTCAGATACGCAGTATTTT. Full variable domain (missing parts from reference TRBV5-1 and TRBJ2-3): KAGVTQTPRYLIKTRGQQVTLSCSPISGHRSVSWYQQTPGQGLQFLFEYFSETQRNKGNFPGRFSGRQFSNSRSEMNVSTLELGDSALYLCASSSTGTVSDTQYFGPGTRLTVL.

The chain couples TRBV7-2 to TRBJ1-3; no clear D. V dropped 1 base and J dropped 1 base, with 14 bases sitting between them. The CDR3 runs to 17 residues. Looked up from germline, CDR1 is SGHTA and CDR2 is FQGNSA. This CDR3 is CASSLVYFPQSGNTIYF. CDR3 coding DNA: TGTGCCAGCAGCTTAGTATACTTCCCGCAGTCTGGAAACACCATATATTTT.

J is TRBJ1-6 and V is TRBV27; D is ambiguous. The CDR3 runs to 13 residues. CDR1 MNHEY and CDR2 SMNVEV come from the germline V gene (reference sequence). V shed 3 bases and J shed 9 bases, with 9 bases lying between them. The CDR3 DNA reads TGTGCCAGCAGTTTCCAGGCTGCTTCACCCCTCCACTTT. It codes for CASSFQAASPLHF.

This clonotype was recorded many times. This chain uses TRBV5-6 with TRBJ2-2; tentatively, D is TRBD1 (5 bases). The germline V and J ends were trimmed by 2 bases and 6 bases, with 5 bases remaining between them. The length of the CDR3 is 12 residues. Germline CDR1 reads SGHDT; CDR2 reads YYEEEE. DNA of the CDR3: TGTGCCAGCAGCTTAGGGGCCGGGGAGCTGTTTTTT. As protein: CASSLGAGELFF.

This clonotype has only a few counts. The chain links TRBV12-3 or TRBV12-4 to TRBJ2-2, with D perhaps given as TRBD1 or TRBD2 (5 bases each). Between the trimmed V and J ends, which lost 7 bases and 5 bases, there was a span of 14 bases. This CDR3 region has 14 residues. This CDR3 reads CASTMLGETGELFF. The CDR3 DNA sequence: TGTGCCAGCACCATGTTGGGGGAAACCGGGGAGCTGTTTTTT.

This chain links TRBV16 with TRBJ2-7; 10 bases match TRBD2. Trimming took 4 bases from V and 2 from J; bases not matched to a gene: 5. Looked up from germline, CDR1 is KGHSY and CDR2 is FQNENV. The CDR3 is 15 amino acids. CDR3 loop: CASSRSGTSAYEQYF. The CDR3 bases are TGTGCCAGCAGCCGGTCGGGGACTAGCGCCTACGAGCAGTACTTC.

This clonotype has ten or more counts. The rearrangement uses TRBV12-3 or TRBV12-4 and TRBJ1-1; D possibly corresponds to TRBD1 (5 bases). Trimming pared 4 bases from V and 0 bases from J, leaving 9 bases between. This CDR3 is 14 amino acids long. The CDR3 loop is CASSYRRMNTEAFF. In nucleotides, the CDR3 is TGTGCCAGCAGTTACAGGAGGATGAACACTGAAGCTTTCTTT.

The sample holds a few counts of this clonotype. The chain is built from TRBV6-2 or TRBV6-3 and TRBJ2-3, with TRBD2 as a possible D gene (7 bases). Germline V gene sequence: CDR1 MNHEY, CDR2 SVGEGT. The germline V and J ends were trimmed by 11 bases and 3 bases, with 15 bases remaining between them. The CDR3 is 13 residues long. CDR3 coding DNA: TGTGCCGGAGGACGGGGGGCAACAGATACGCAGTATTTT. Protein: CAGGRGATDTQYF.

The V gene is TRBV27, the J gene TRBJ2-6; D gene unclear. From germline, CDR1 is MNHEY and CDR2 SMNVEV (reference sequence). Trimming stripped 6 bases from V and 4 bases from J, with 10 bases between. This CDR3 comprises 14 residues. The CDR3 is CASSHLRGANVLTF. CDR3 DNA sequence: TGTGCCAGCAGCCATCTTAGGGGGGCCAACGTCCTGACTTTC.

The chain recombines TRBV6-2 or TRBV6-3 with TRBJ1-5; D is possibly TRBD1 (5 bases). With 2 bases removed from V and 3 bases from J, the gap between germline ends came to 14 bases. The V gene's germline CDR1 is MNHEY and CDR2 SVGEGT. This CDR3 is 16 amino acids long. CDR3 sequence (DNA): TGTGCCAGCAGTTACAGCGGGGGATGGGACAATCAGCCCCAGCATTTT. Its translation is CASSYSGGWDNQPQHF.

There are a few counts of this clonotype. This chain uses TRBV10-3 with TRBJ1-1; D unclear. Trimming took 6 bases from V and 7 from J, leaving 12 bases between them. Germline CDR1 and CDR2: ENHRY and SYGVKD. This CDR3 is built from 12 residues. This chain's CDR3 is CAIREVGYEAFF. For the CDR3, the DNA is TGTGCCATCAGGGAAGTCGGCTATGAAGCTTTCTTT.

J is TRBJ2-7 and V is TRBV7-8; 7 positions agree with TRBD1. Germline CDR1 SGHVS, CDR2 FQNEAQ. This CDR3 comprises 17 residues. Unmatched junction bases numbered 11, after V lost 2 bases and J lost 1 base. Written as DNA, the CDR3 is TGTGCCAGCAGCTTATTAACGACAGGGACCTTTTCCTACGAGCAGTACTTC. Encoded protein: CASSLLTTGTFSYEQYF.

This chain joins TRBV7-2 and TRBJ2-5; D possibly uses TRBD1 or TRBD2 (6 bases each). Germline V gives CDR1 SGHTA, CDR2 FQGNSA. The CDR3 is made up of 15 amino acids. V was clipped by 4 bases and J by 1 base, with 13 bases between them. CDR3 coding DNA: TGTGCCAGCAGCTGGGGGGCGGGGAGCCAAGAGACCCAGTACTTC. It codes for CASSWGAGSQETQYF.